The 28 T cell receptor beta chains given below trace back to one sample, sequenced in a study of blood T cell repertoires in COVID-19 (TCRdb year 2020). Library method: the immunoSEQ multiplex PCR assay. As stored in TCRdb, this immuneACCESS dataset retains in-frame rearrangements with V and J assigned. A fraction of the clones does not appear; measured against another copy, unresolved V genes explain less than half of the discrepancy, and the remainder lacks a known reason. The sample records 150,000 to 200,000 clones, approximately 89% of which are singletons. Around 3.3% of the sample goes to the ten largest clones. Sequenced input: peripheral blood. These receptors came from a man between 65 and 85 years old with acute or convalescent COVID-19.

This rearrangement joins TRBV30 to TRBJ1-1; D ambiguous. There are 15 residues in the CDR3. Trimming left V 0 bases short and J 0 bases short, with 11 bases between. Germline V gene data show CDR1 as GTSNPN and CDR2 as SVGIG (reference sequence). This CDR3 reads CAWSVRRRLNTEAFF. For the CDR3, the DNA is TGTGCCTGGAGTGTACGGCGGAGGTTGAACACTGAAGCTTTCTTT.

The chain couples TRBV9 to TRBJ1-6, with 8 bases identical to TRBD1. CDR1 is SGDLS and CDR2 is YYNGEE in the germline V gene. Trimming took 0 bases from V and 11 from J; bases not matched to a gene: 7. The CDR3 runs to 15 residues. The CDR3 DNA reads as TGTGCCAGCAGCGTAGAAGCAGGGGGCCTTGCACCCCTCCACTTT. This translates into CASSVEAGGLAPLHF.

The chain has TRBV19 and TRBJ1-2, with no clear D. The CDR3 sequence is 15 residues long. The V end was cut by 8 bases, the J end by 4 bases, with 20 bases between. Germline CDR1 reads LNHDA; CDR2 reads SQIVND (reference sequence). Here the CDR3 DNA reads TGTGCCAGTCGGAGACGAGGGAATCCCGTCTATGGCTACACCTTC. It translates to CASRRRGNPVYGYTF.

The chain links TRBV6-5 to TRBJ1-4, with a tentative D call TRBD1 (5 bases). CDR3 length equals 15 residues. Trimming cost V 0 bases and J 4 bases, with 9 bases left between them. Germline V CDR1 and CDR2: MNHEY, SVGAGI. CDR3 residues: CASSYSPGGNEKLFF. The CDR3 DNA reads as TGTGCCAGCAGTTACTCGCCGGGGGGTAATGAAAAACTGTTTTTT.

This chain links TRBV4-2 with TRBJ1-2; 7 bases fit TRBD1. V gave up 0 bases and J gave up 0 bases; unmatched junction bases: 4. The CDR3 extends over 16 amino acids. The germline V gene encodes CDR1 LGHNA and CDR2 YNFKEQ. The CDR3 sequence is CASSQDPGQANYGYTF. The CDR3 coding sequence is TGTGCCAGCAGCCAAGATCCCGGACAGGCTAACTATGGCTACACCTTC.

The chain has TRBV3-1 (or the pseudogene TRBV3-2) and TRBJ2-3, with 16 nucleotides matching TRBD2. The CDR3 consists of 19 residues. The junction had 5 bases not matched to a gene; V was cut back by 0 bases and J by 2 bases. The V gene's germline CDR1 is LGHDT and CDR2 YNNKEL (reference sequence). The chain's CDR3 is CASSQDPGTSGGDTDTQYF. The DNA for the CDR3 is TGTGCCAGCAGCCAAGATCCCGGGACTAGCGGGGGGGACACAGATACGCAGTATTTT.

The V gene is TRBV7-3, the J gene TRBJ2-3; 11 bases are shared with TRBD2. Germline CDR1 and CDR2: SGHTA and FQGTGA. V dropped 9 bases and J dropped 8; count of bases not matched to a gene: 10. The CDR3 has 14 residues. DNA for the CDR3: TGTGCCAGTAACTTAGCGGGAGGGAGTGGTACGCAGTATTTT. This codes for CASNLAGGSGTQYF.

This clone was recorded a few times. The chain couples TRBV5-6 to TRBJ1-1; possibly TRBD1 for D (6 bases). The CDR3 loop spans 14 amino acids. Trimming pared 4 bases from V and 1 base from J, leaving 11 bases between. Germline values: CDR1 SGHDT, CDR2 YYEEEE. CDR3 region: CASSNGQKNTEAFF. CDR3 bases: TGTGCCAGCAGCAACGGACAGAAGAACACTGAAGCTTTCTTT.

This rearrangement joins TRBV5-1 to TRBJ1-2; D possibly corresponds to TRBD1 (6 bases). CDR1 is SGHRS and CDR2 is YFSETQ in the germline V gene. With 2 bases removed from V and 4 bases from J, the gap between germline ends came to 12 bases. The CDR3 loop spans 14 amino acids. This chain's CDR3 is CASSLTGRSYGYTF. CDR3 sequence (DNA): TGCGCCAGCAGCTTAACAGGGCGATCCTATGGCTACACCTTC.

This clone came up a few times. The rearrangement links TRBV10-1 to TRBJ1-6; D remains unclear. V lost 5 bases and J 8 bases, leaving 10 bases between the germline ends. Germline CDR1 is WNHNN and CDR2 is SYGVQD (reference sequence). The CDR3 spans 13 residues. The CDR3 spells CASSPDGYSPLHF. In nucleotides, the CDR3 is TGCGCCAGCAGTCCAGATGGCTATTCACCCCTCCACTTT.

The genes are TRBV19 and TRBJ2-5; TRBD1 matches at 7 bases. Germline V gives CDR1 LNHDA, CDR2 SQIVND (reference sequence). This CDR3 comprises 14 residues. Germline trimming cut 3 bases from V and 1 base from J; bases unmatched to any gene: 2. The CDR3 loop is CASSMDRPQETQYF. The CDR3 nucleotides are TGTGCCAGTAGTATGGACAGGCCCCAAGAGACCCAGTACTTC.

The genes are TRBV27 and TRBJ2-7; 7 bases line up with TRBD1. The germline V gene has CDR1 MNHEY and CDR2 SMNVEV (reference sequence). This CDR3 has 13 residues. Trimming removed 8 bases from V and 6 bases from J; junction bases left unmatched: 10. The CDR3 DNA reads as TGTGCCAGCGGGACAGACTTTACTTTCGAGCAGTACTTC. This codes for CASGTDFTFEQYF.

The rearrangement joins TRBV5-6 to TRBJ2-7, with D unclear. Between the trimmed V and J ends, which lost 4 bases and 0 bases, there was a span of 11 bases. Germline V gene lookup returns CDR1 SGHDT and CDR2 YYEEEE. The CDR3 has 14 amino acids. In DNA form, the CDR3 reads TGTGCCAGCAGCCCGACTCCCTCCTCCTACGAGCAGTACTTC. Amino acids: CASSPTPSSYEQYF.

The J gene is TRBJ1-2, the V gene TRBV9; D is undetermined. Germline-derived CDR1 and CDR2 are SGDLS and YYNGEE. The ends were cut back, 0 bases at V and 8 bases at J, with 17 bases in the middle. The CDR3 length is 15 residues. The CDR3 protein is CASSVDGGPPMGYTF. CDR3 DNA: TGTGCCAGCAGCGTAGACGGAGGCCCCCCTATGGGCTACACCTTC.

The rearrangement links TRBV5-4 to TRBJ2-5; 7 nucleotides match TRBD2. The V gene's germline CDR1 is SGHNT and CDR2 YYREEE (reference sequence). The CDR3 runs to 14 residues. With 4 bases clipped from V and 4 bases from J, the junction kept 7 bases outside the gene matches. DNA for the CDR3: TGTGCCAGCAGCCGCGGGGGTTTAGGAGAGACCCAGTACTTC. It is translated as CASSRGGLGETQYF.

The chain carries TRBV24-1 and TRBJ2-2, with D maybe TRBD1 (5 bases). CDR3 length: 16 amino acids. V lost 6 bases and J 0 bases, leaving 13 bases between the germline ends. Per germline, CDR1 KGHDR and CDR2 SFDVKD. As DNA, the CDR3 is TGTGCCACCAGTACAACAGGTCCCCCGAACACCGGGGAGCTGTTTTTT. It codes for CATSTTGPPNTGELFF.

This sequence joins TRBV15 and TRBJ2-5; 7 bases are a match to TRBD1. The CDR3 is 14 residues long. CDR1 is LNHNV, CDR2 YYDKDF, per germline (reference sequence). V shed 4 bases and J 1 base; nucleotides not matched to a gene: 3. The CDR3 DNA sequence: TGTGCCACCAGCATTCGGACAGGCCAAGAGACCCAGTACTTC. Amino acid sequence: CATSIRTGQETQYF.

V usage is TRBV9 and J usage is TRBJ1-1, with TRBD1 matching 8 bases. Germline CDR1 SGDLS, CDR2 YYNGEE. V was pared by 0 bases and J by 10 bases, with 14 bases of the junction left unmatched. The CDR3 spans 16 residues. As DNA, the CDR3 is TGTGCCAGCAGCGTAGTGACGGACCCAAGACAGGGGACAGCTTTCTTT. This gives the protein CASSVVTDPRQGTAFF. The complete variable domain, with remaining parts taken from reference TRBV9 and TRBJ1-1, reads DSGVTQTPKHLITATGQRVTLRCSPRSGDLSVYWYQQSLDQGLQFLIQYYNGEERAKGNILERFSAQQFPDLHSELNLSSLELGDSALYFCASSVVTDPRQGTAFFGQGTRLTVV.

V is TRBV4-1 and J is TRBJ1-1; a weak D match, TRBD1 (5 bases). Germline V gives CDR1 MGHRA, CDR2 YSYEKL. Trimming shortened V by 6 bases and J by 0 bases, and 20 bases separated the two germline ends. This CDR3 region has 17 residues. The CDR3 region has the DNA TGCGCCAGCAGAACTCCAGGGAGGGACCCAATGAACACTGAAGCTTTCTTT. It encodes CASRTPGRDPMNTEAFF.

For the CDR3, the DNA is TGCGCCAGCAGCTTCGACAGGGGGGAAGAGACCCAGTACTTC. Amino acid sequence: CASSFDRGEETQYF. The rearrangement uses TRBV5-1 and TRBJ2-5; TRBD1 matches 9 bases. The CDR3 contains 14 residues. The V and J ends lost 2 bases and 3 bases, in that order; junction bases with no gene match: 2. Germline loops: CDR1 SGHRS, CDR2 YFSETQ.

CDR3: CASSQLAGNEKLFF. CDR3 bases: TGCGCCAGCAGCCAGCTGGCGGGGAATGAAAAACTGTTTTTT. The V gene is TRBV4-3, the J gene TRBJ1-4, with D unclear. V was trimmed by 3 bases and J by 5 bases, leaving 10 bases between them. Germline V CDR1 and CDR2: LGHNA, YSLEER. CDR3 length: 14 residues.

CDR3 coding DNA: TGTGCCAGCAGTAAACAGGGGGCCTATGGCTACACCTTC. Its translation: CASSKQGAYGYTF. This sequence joins TRBV6-6 and TRBJ1-2; 9 bases map to TRBD1. This CDR3 has 13 amino acids. Germline assignment: CDR1 MNHNY and CDR2 SVGAGI (reference sequence). Trimming at V came to 5 bases and at J to 4 bases, leaving 2 bases not matched to a gene.

CDR3 sequence reads: CASTSPQTGEAFF. Here the CDR3 DNA reads TGTGCCAGCACTTCCCCCCAGACAGGCGAAGCTTTCTTT. The chain carries TRBV6-5 and TRBJ1-1; D perhaps matches TRBD1 (6 bases). The germline V gene has CDR1 MNHEY and CDR2 SVGAGI. Trimming took off 7 bases at V and 8 bases at J, with 17 bases between the two ends. The CDR3 length is 13 residues.

This chain connects TRBV11-2 to TRBJ1-1, with D hard to call. Germline V gives CDR1 SGHAT, CDR2 FQNNGV. Trimming shortened V by 1 base and J by 6 bases, and 6 bases separated the two germline ends. CDR3 length equals 12 residues. The CDR3 region is CASSLVVAEAFF. DNA of the CDR3: TGTGCCAGCAGCTTAGTAGTAGCTGAAGCTTTCTTT.

The V gene is TRBV3-1 (or the pseudogene TRBV3-2), the J gene TRBJ2-7; D is unresolved. The V end lost 1 base, the J end lost 3 bases, and 7 bases lay between the germline ends. The length of the CDR3 is 13 residues. Germline V gene data show CDR1 as LGHDT and CDR2 as YNNKEL (reference sequence). The CDR3 loop is CASSQGVVYEQYF. DNA for the CDR3: TGTGCCAGCAGCCAAGGTGTCGTCTACGAGCAGTACTTC.

This clone appeared a single time. J is TRBJ1-5 and V is TRBV28, with TRBD1 as a possible D gene (6 bases). This CDR3 is 14 amino acids long. CDR1 is MDHEN and CDR2 is SYDVKM in the germline V gene. V was clipped by 10 bases and J by 7 bases, with 20 bases between them. The DNA for the CDR3 is TGTGCCATTATAGGGGGGGGGCTCGGGCAGCCCCAGCATTTT. Its protein product is CAIIGGGLGQPQHF.

The chain carries TRBV5-1 and TRBJ1-1; D remains ambiguous. The germline V and J ends were trimmed by 2 bases and 1 base, with 6 bases remaining between them. The germline CDR1 and CDR2 sequences are SGHRS and YFSETQ. CDR3 length: 13 amino acids. The DNA for the CDR3 is TGCGCCAGCAGCTTTAGTTCGAACACTGAAGCTTTCTTT. It is translated as CASSFSSNTEAFF. Full variable domain (outside the CDR3, taken from reference TRBV5-1 and TRBJ1-1): KAGVTQTPRYLIKTRGQQVTLSCSPISGHRSVSWYQQTPGQGLQFLFEYFSETQRNKGNFPGRFSGRQFSNSRSEMNVSTLELGDSALYLCASSFSSNTEAFFGQGTRLTVV.

The chain is built from TRBV10-1 and TRBJ1-1; no clear D. CDR3 length equals 14 residues. V lost 3 bases to trimming and J lost 7 bases, with 15 bases between them. Looked up from germline, CDR1 is WNHNN and CDR2 is SYGVQD (reference sequence). The CDR3 region has the DNA TGCGCCAGCAGTGATCACCGGGGTAAAGTTGAAGCTTTCTTT. It yields the protein CASSDHRGKVEAFF.